The 15 T cell receptor beta chains in this list originate from one sample, sequenced in a study of T cells after yellow fever vaccination. TCRdb passed the 5' RACE reads through MiXCR, listing each CDR3 protein once. The table has 200,000 or so distinct CDR3 sequences, less than 7.5% seen once; the top ten hold approximately 0.99%. The sample in question was CD4+ T cells sorted from PBMCs, obtained on the day of the yellow fever booster vaccination. These receptors all stem from a man aged 25-40 years who received the YFV17D yellow fever vaccine.

This clonotype was detected many times. The V call is TRBV28, the J call TRBJ1-1, with a possible D match to TRBD1 (6 bases). CDR3 length equals 15 residues. The ends were cut back, 10 bases at V and 9 bases at J, with 27 bases in the middle. CDR1 and CDR2 (germline): MDHEN, SYDVKM. The CDR3 region has the DNA TGTGCCACCATCGGAGGGGGGCAGCCGAGGGTAAAAGCTTTCTTT. Amino acid sequence: CATIGGGQPRVKAFF.

At least ten counts were recorded for this clonotype. The chain joins TRBV4-3 to TRBJ2-2; no clear D. This CDR3 contains 16 residues. Germline V CDR1 and CDR2: LGHNA, YSLEER. V shed 0 bases and J shed 4 bases, with 12 bases lying between them. The CDR3 loop is CASSQDWESRTGELFF. CDR3 nucleotides: TGCGCCAGCAGCCAAGATTGGGAATCCCGCACCGGGGAGCTGTTTTTT.

The V gene is TRBV12-3 or TRBV12-4, the J gene TRBJ2-2; 10 nucleotides agree with TRBD2. Trimming removed 1 base from V and 6 bases from J; junction bases left unmatched: 8. The CDR3 spans 17 residues. CDR3 sequence reads: CASSLGAGGPSAGELFF. The CDR3 DNA follows: TGTGCCAGCAGTTTAGGAGCGGGAGGGCCGTCGGCCGGGGAGCTGTTTTTT.

In this sample, this clonotype turned up many times. The chain has TRBV12-3 or TRBV12-4 and TRBJ2-7; D is unclear. Trimming left V 3 bases short and J 2 bases short, with 11 bases between. The CDR3 loop spans 14 amino acids. This CDR3 is CASSFGSKTYEQYF. The DNA for the CDR3 is TGTGCCAGCAGTTTTGGCAGCAAAACCTACGAGCAGTACTTC.

This chain joins TRBV12-3 or TRBV12-4 and TRBJ2-3; 7 bases line up with TRBD2. Trimming cost V 6 bases and J 2 bases; bases outside gene matches: 8. The CDR3 has 15 amino acids. The CDR3 region is CASRSERGTTDTQYF. CDR3 in DNA: TGTGCCAGCAGAAGTGAGCGGGGAACCACAGATACGCAGTATTTT.

This clonotype was seen ten or more times. This chain connects TRBV19 to TRBJ1-1; D might be TRBD1 (5 bases). Trimming pared 6 bases from V and 4 bases from J, leaving 18 bases between. Per the germline V gene, CDR1 is LNHDA and CDR2 is SQIVND (reference sequence). The CDR3 runs 15 residues. The CDR3 DNA sequence: TGTGCCAGTAGCTCCTATAAGGGGAGGACCACTGAAGCTTTCTTT. It is translated as CASSSYKGRTTEAFF.

The chain is built from TRBV5-1 and TRBJ2-7; D is unclear. V was pared by 1 base and J by 6 bases, with 8 bases between. The V gene's germline CDR1 is SGHRS and CDR2 YFSETQ. The CDR3 is 12 residues long. The chain's CDR3 is CASSLWSAEQYF. In DNA form, the CDR3 reads TGCGCCAGCAGCTTGTGGAGCGCCGAGCAGTACTTC.

The chain uses TRBV6-5 and TRBJ2-5; TRBD1 aligns across 7 bases. The CDR3 has 16 amino acids. CDR1 is MNHEY and CDR2 is SVGAGI in the germline V gene. V lost 0 bases, J lost 4 bases, and 8 bases stayed unmatched. CDR3 protein: CASSYSPGQPTETQYF. The CDR3 nucleotides are TGTGCCAGCAGTTACTCCCCGGGACAGCCTACAGAGACCCAGTACTTC.

This clonotype appeared a few times. The chain recombines TRBV19 with TRBJ2-1; possible D gene TRBD2, 6 bases. V lost 5 bases and J lost 4, with 21 bases in between. Germline V gene sequence: CDR1 LNHDA, CDR2 SQIVND (reference sequence). The CDR3 runs to 17 residues. The CDR3 spells CASSPRGLSSVYNEQFF. The CDR3 DNA sequence: TGTGCCAGTAGTCCCCGGGGGTTGTCTAGCGTATACAATGAGCAGTTCTTC.

With respect to this clonotype: Possible read error: a much larger clone is one base away. The chain employs TRBV7-2 and TRBJ2-1, with D possibly being TRBD2 (5 bases). CDR1 SGHTA and CDR2 FQGNSA come from the germline V gene. This CDR3 comprises 18 residues. CDR3 in amino acids: CACSLGPGWTSPYNEQFF. The CDR3 bases are TGTGCCTGCAGCTTAGGGCCGGGATGGACTTCCCCCTACAATGAGCAGTTCTTC.

The chain is built from TRBV20-1 and TRBJ2-4, with D maybe TRBD2 (6 bases). Trimming removed 5 bases at V and 0 bases at J, with 8 bases between. The CDR3 runs to 13 residues. Germline V gene sequence: CDR1 DFQATT, CDR2 SNEGSKA (reference sequence). The CDR3 region is CSARERAKNIQYF. The CDR3 DNA is TGCAGTGCTCGGGAGCGAGCCAAAAACATTCAGTACTTC.

This sequence joins TRBV7-2 and TRBJ1-5; 8 bases agree with TRBD1. The CDR3 contains 13 residues. J gave up 3 bases and V 6 bases, and 1 base lay outside the gene matches. Germline CDR1 reads SGHTA; CDR2 reads FQGNSA. CDR3 sequence reads: CASRQGANQPQHF. CDR3 coding DNA: TGTGCCAGCAGGCAGGGGGCCAATCAGCCCCAGCATTTT.

This clonotype was counted a few times. The chain uses TRBV30 and TRBJ2-1; D is possibly TRBD2 (5 bases). The CDR3 runs 14 residues. Germline CDR1 GTSNPN, CDR2 SVGIG (reference sequence). The V and J ends lost 4 bases and 8 bases respectively, with 18 bases between them. The CDR3 is CAWKRGGPVDEQFF. The CDR3 DNA reads TGTGCCTGGAAGAGAGGCGGGCCGGTGGATGAGCAGTTCTTC.

This clonotype was counted between two and nine times. The chain recombines TRBV29-1 with TRBJ1-5; D is possibly TRBD1 (5 bases). This CDR3 is 15 amino acids long. Deletions cut 3 bases from V and 4 bases from J, with 16 bases between. Germline CDR1 reads SQVTM; CDR2 reads ANQGSEA. CDR3 nucleotides: TGCAGCGTTGACAGGGAATGGATAGATAATCAGCCCCAGCATTTT. Its translation is CSVDREWIDNQPQHF.

This clonotype was observed at least ten times. The CDR3 bases are TGTGCCAGCAGTCTGGACAGGGAATACAATCAGCCCCAGCATTTT. Translation gives CASSLDREYNQPQHF. The chain uses TRBV2 and TRBJ1-5; 8 bases map to TRBD1. CDR1 SNHLY and CDR2 FYNNEI come from the germline V gene. V gave up 5 bases and J gave up 3 bases; unmatched junction bases: 6. This CDR3 contains 15 residues.